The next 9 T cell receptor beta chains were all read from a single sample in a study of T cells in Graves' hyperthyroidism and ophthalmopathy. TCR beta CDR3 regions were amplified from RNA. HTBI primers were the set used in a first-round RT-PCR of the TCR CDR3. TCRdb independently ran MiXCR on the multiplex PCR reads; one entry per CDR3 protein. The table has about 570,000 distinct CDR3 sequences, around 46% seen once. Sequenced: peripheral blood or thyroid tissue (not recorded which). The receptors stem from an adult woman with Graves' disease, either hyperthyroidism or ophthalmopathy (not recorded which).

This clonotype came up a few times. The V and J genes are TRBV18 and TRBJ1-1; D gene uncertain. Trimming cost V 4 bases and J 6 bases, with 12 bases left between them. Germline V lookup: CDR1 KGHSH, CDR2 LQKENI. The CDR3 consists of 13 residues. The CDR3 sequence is CASSRDGSAEAFF. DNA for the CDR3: TGTGCCAGCTCACGCGATGGTTCGGCTGAAGCTTTCTTT.

The CDR3 loop is CASSESAGGEKLFF. CDR3 DNA: TGTGCCAGCAGTGAATCGGCAGGGGGTGAAAAACTGTTTTTT. The gene calls are TRBV2 and TRBJ1-4; TRBD1 aligns across 7 bases. The CDR3 sequence is 14 residues long. Germline-derived CDR1 and CDR2 are SNHLY and FYNNEI. V lost 2 bases and J lost 7; bases outside the gene matches: 4.

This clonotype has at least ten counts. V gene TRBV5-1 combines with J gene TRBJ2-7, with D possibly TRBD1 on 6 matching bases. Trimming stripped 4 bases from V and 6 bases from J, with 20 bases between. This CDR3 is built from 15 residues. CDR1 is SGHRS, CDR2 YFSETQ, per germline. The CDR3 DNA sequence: TGCGCCAGCAGCCAGGCGCCGGGACACCCGTCCGAGCAGTACTTC. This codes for CASSQAPGHPSEQYF.

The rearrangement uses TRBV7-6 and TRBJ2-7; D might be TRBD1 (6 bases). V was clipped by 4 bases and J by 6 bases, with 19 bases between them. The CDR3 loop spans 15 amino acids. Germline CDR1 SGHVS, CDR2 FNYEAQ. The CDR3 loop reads CASSSPQTGMPEQYF. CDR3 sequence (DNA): TGTGCCAGCAGCTCCCCCCAGACAGGCATGCCCGAGCAGTACTTC.

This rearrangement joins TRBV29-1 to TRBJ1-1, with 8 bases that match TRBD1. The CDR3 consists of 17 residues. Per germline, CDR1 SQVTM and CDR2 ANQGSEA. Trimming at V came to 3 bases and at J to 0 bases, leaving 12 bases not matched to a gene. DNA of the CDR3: TGCAGCGTTGATACTATCTACCGGACAGGGATGAACACTGAAGCTTTCTTT. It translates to CSVDTIYRTGMNTEAFF.

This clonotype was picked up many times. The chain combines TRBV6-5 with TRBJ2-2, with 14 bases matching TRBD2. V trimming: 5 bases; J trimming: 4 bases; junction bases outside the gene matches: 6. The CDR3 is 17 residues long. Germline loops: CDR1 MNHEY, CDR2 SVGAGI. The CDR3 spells CASSPTSGRAGTGELFF. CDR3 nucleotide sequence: TGTGCCAGCAGTCCGACTAGCGGGAGGGCGGGCACCGGGGAGCTGTTTTTT.

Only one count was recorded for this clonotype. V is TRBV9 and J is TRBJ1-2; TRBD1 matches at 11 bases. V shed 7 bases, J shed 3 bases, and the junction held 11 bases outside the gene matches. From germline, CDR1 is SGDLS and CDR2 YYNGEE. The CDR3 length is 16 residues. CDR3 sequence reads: CASYARDRGGYYGYTF. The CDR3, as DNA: TGTGCCAGCTACGCTCGGGACAGGGGGGGATACTATGGCTACACCTTC.

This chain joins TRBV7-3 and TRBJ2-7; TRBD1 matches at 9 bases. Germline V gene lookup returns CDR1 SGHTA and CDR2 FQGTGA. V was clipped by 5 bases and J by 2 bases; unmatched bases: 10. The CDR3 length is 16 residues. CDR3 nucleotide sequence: TGTGCCAGCAGCCCCCCGTGGACAGGGGACCCCTACGAGCAGTACTTC. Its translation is CASSPPWTGDPYEQYF. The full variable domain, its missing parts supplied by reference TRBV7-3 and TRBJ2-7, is GAGVSQTPSNKVTEKGKYVELRCDPISGHTALYWYRQSLGQGPEFLIYFQGTGAADDSGLPNDRFFAVRPEGSVSTLKIQRTERGDSAVYLCASSPPWTGDPYEQYFGPGTRLTVT.

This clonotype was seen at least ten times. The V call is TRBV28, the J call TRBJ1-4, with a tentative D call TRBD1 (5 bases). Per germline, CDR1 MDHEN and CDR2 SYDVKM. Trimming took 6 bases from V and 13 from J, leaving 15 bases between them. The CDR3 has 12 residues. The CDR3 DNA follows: TGTGCCAGCAGCCCGGGGGAAAGGTTACTGTTTTTT. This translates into CASSPGERLLFF. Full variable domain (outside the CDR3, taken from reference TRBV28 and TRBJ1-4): DVKVTQSSRYLVKRTGEKVFLECVQDMDHENMFWYRQDPGLGLRLIYFSYDVKMKEKGDIPEGYSVSREKKERFSLILESASTNQTSMYLCASSPGERLLFFGSGTQLSVL.